The present TCR beta chain was sequenced within a study of T cells expressing NK-cell markers. TCRdb re-called the 5' RACE reads, yielding one record per CDR3 amino acid sequence without DNA. This sample's table has about 260,000 distinct CDR3 sequences. CDR1 and CDR2 from the germline V gene are SGHRS and YFSETQ. The CDR3 runs to 13 residues. The TCR was taken from a woman between 18 and 70 years old in good health. What was sequenced was blood T cells: a sorted CD56 or NKG2C T cell subset, CD4+ or CD8+ T cells, or bulk PBMC T cells (not recorded which). V usage is TRBV5-1 and J usage is TRBJ2-1; TCRdb's D call of TRBD1 is untestable without DNA. The CDR3 spells CASSTGATNEQFF.